The 8 T cell receptor beta chains given below trace back to one sample, sequenced in a study of blood T cell repertoires in COVID-19. TCRdb's table, derived via immunoSEQ multiplex PCR, lists solely in-frame clones and lacks some. Among 300,000 to 350,000 clones listed, about nine tenths were seen once. Specimen: peripheral blood. These receptor sequences come from a woman under 40 with COVID-19, enrolled during active disease.

The CDR3 sequence: CAINPGQGGETQYF. The CDR3 bases are TGTGCCATCAATCCGGGACAGGGTGGAGAGACCCAGTACTTC. V usage is TRBV10-3 and J usage is TRBJ2-5; 9 bases are a match to TRBD1. From germline, CDR1 is ENHRY and CDR2 SYGVKD. CDR3 length: 14 amino acids. J gave up 4 bases and V 7 bases, and 7 bases lay outside the gene matches.

This clone was counted a single time. The gene calls are TRBV7-9 and TRBJ1-5, with D unclear. This CDR3 comprises 14 residues. The germline V and J ends were trimmed by 3 bases and 0 bases, with 6 bases remaining between them. In germline, CDR1 is SEHNR, CDR2 FQNEAQ (reference sequence). The CDR3: CASSFGSSNQPQHF. As DNA, the CDR3 is TGTGCCAGCAGCTTCGGGTCTAGCAATCAGCCCCAGCATTTT.

This sequence joins TRBV11-3 and TRBJ2-1, with 9 bases aligning to TRBD2. The ends lost 5 bases at V and 8 bases at J; junction bases unmatched: 4. CDR3 length: 13 amino acids. Germline-derived CDR1 and CDR2 are SGHNT and YENEEA. The CDR3 DNA sequence: TGTGCCAGCAGCCCCGCGGGAGGGTATGAGCAGTTCTTC. It codes for CASSPAGGYEQFF. Full variable domain (remainder filled in from reference TRBV11-3 and TRBJ2-1): EAGVVQSPRYKIIEKKQPVAFWCNPISGHNTLYWYLQNLGQGPELLIRYENEEAVDDSQLPKDRFSAERLKGVDSTLKIQPAELGDSAVYLCASSPAGGYEQFFGPGTRLTVL.

The V and J genes are TRBV20-1 and TRBJ1-1; D is undetermined. Deletions cut 7 bases from V and 2 bases from J, with 8 bases between. This CDR3 contains 11 residues. CDR1 DFQATT and CDR2 SNEGSKA come from the germline V gene (reference sequence). CDR3: CSVELNTEAFF. The CDR3 coding sequence is TGCAGTGTTGAGCTTAACACTGAAGCTTTCTTT.

V gene TRBV30 combines with J gene TRBJ2-1, with 11 bases lining up with TRBD2. Germline V gene data show CDR1 as GTSNPN and CDR2 as SVGIG (reference sequence). The V and J ends lost 0 bases and 7 bases, in that order; junction bases with no gene match: 8. The CDR3 has 16 amino acids. CDR3 protein: CAWSVRVLAGVNEQFF. DNA for the CDR3: TGTGCCTGGAGTGTACGAGTACTAGCGGGAGTAAATGAGCAGTTCTTC.

With regard to this clone: Additional DNA sequences in this sample encode the identical CDR3. The chain links TRBV9 to TRBJ2-5, with D unclear. Germline CDR1 and CDR2: SGDLS and YYNGEE. Between the trimmed V and J ends, which lost 0 bases and 1 base, there was a span of 7 bases. This CDR3 is 14 amino acids long. The CDR3 is CASSVVGGQETQYF. As DNA, the CDR3 is TGTGCCAGCAGCGTAGTAGGCGGCCAAGAGACCCAGTACTTC.

The V and J genes are TRBV2 and TRBJ1-1; TRBD1 might be the D (5 bases). V dropped 3 bases and J dropped 10 bases, with 9 bases sitting between them. This CDR3 has 11 residues. In germline, CDR1 is SNHLY, CDR2 FYNNEI. The CDR3 DNA sequence: TGTGCCAGCAGTGACCAGGGCCCAGCTTTCTTT. Translating gives CASSDQGPAFF. Supplemented by reference TRBV2 and TRBJ1-1, the full variable domain reads EPEVTQTPSHQVTQMGQEVILRCVPISNHLYFYWYRQILGQKVEFLVSFYNNEISEKSEIFDDQFSVERPDGSNFTLKIRSTKLEDSAMYFCASSDQGPAFFGQGTRLTVV.

The V and J genes are TRBV29-1 and TRBJ2-5; 7 bases fit TRBD1. V dropped 4 bases and J dropped 4; count of bases not matched to a gene: 3. Germline CDR1 reads SQVTM; CDR2 reads ANQGSEA. The length of the CDR3 is 12 residues. CDR3 amino acids: CSVGQGRETQYF. The CDR3 coding sequence is TGCAGCGTTGGACAGGGAAGAGAGACCCAGTACTTC.